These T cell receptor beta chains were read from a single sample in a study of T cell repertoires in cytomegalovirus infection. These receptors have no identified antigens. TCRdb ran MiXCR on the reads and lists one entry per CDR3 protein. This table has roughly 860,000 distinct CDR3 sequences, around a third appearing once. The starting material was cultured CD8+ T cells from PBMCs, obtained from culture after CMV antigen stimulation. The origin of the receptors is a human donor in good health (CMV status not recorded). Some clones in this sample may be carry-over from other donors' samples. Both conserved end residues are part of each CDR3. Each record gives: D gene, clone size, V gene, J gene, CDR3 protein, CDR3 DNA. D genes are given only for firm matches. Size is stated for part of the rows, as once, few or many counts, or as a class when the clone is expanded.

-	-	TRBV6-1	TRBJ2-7	CASSIKDGSYEQYF	TGTGCCAGCAGTATCAAGGACGGCTCCTACGAGCAGTACTTC
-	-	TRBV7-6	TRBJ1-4	CASSPRQSPVENEKLFF	TGTGCCAGCAGCCCTAGACAGTCCCCCGTGGAAAATGAAAAACTGTTTTTT
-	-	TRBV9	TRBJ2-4	CASSPRQDAKNIQYF	TGTGCCAGCAGCCCGCGACAAGATGCCAAAAACATTCAGTACTTC
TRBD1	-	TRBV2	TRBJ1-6	CASSEFGTVPDFSSYNSPLHF	TGTGCCAGCAGTGAATTTGGGACAGTTCCAGACTTTAGCTCCTATAATTCACCCCTCCACTTT
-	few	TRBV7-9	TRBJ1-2	CASSLEWGPNYGYTF	TGTGCCAGCAGCTTAGAGTGGGGACCTAACTATGGCTACACCTTC
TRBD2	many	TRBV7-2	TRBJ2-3	CASSQYGLAGIDTQYF	TGTGCCAGCAGCCAATATGGACTAGCGGGGATAGATACGCAGTATTTT
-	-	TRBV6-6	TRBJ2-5	CASSLNWAVVEGETQYF	TGTGCCAGCAGCTTAAATTGGGCCGTTGTGGAGGGGGAGACCCAGTACTTC
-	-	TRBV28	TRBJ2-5	CASSLGHSKGETQYF	TGTGCCAGCAGTTTGGGACATTCGAAGGGGGAGACCCAGTACTTC
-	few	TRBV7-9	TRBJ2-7	CASSQGGLGYEQYF	TGTGCCAGCAGCCAGGGGGGGCTGGGGTACGAGCAGTACTTC
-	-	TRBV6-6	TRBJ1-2	CASSYFLQLDGYTF	TGTGCCAGCAGTTATTTCCTACAACTCGATGGCTACACCTTC
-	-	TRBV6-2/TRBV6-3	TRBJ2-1	CASSLLWDEQFF	TGTGCCAGCAGTTTACTATGGGATGAGCAGTTCTTC
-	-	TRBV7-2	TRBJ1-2	CASSPWARSGTYGYTF	TGTGCCAGCAGCCCCTGGGCGAGGTCAGGGACCTATGGCTACACCTTC
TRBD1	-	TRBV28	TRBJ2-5	CVSTLLRGRQETQYF	TGTGTCAGCACCCTACTTAGGGGGCGGCAAGAGACCCAGTACTTC
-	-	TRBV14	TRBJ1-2	CASSQDRGGNHGYTF	TGTGCCAGCAGCCAAGATCGAGGGGGGAATCATGGCTACACCTTC
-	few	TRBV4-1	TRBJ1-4	CASSYVRQGGEKLFF	TGCGCCAGCAGCTACGTACGGCAGGGTGGCGAAAAACTGTTTTTT
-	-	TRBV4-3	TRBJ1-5	CTSSHFPGTDQPQHF	TGCACCAGCAGCCATTTTCCAGGGACGGATCAGCCCCAGCATTTT
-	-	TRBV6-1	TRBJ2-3	CASSEVRLARDTQYF	TGTGCCAGCAGTGAAGTCAGGCTCGCACGAGATACGCAGTATTTT
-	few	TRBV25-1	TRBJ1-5	CASSDPRQAGQPQHF	TGTGCCAGCAGTGATCCCCGACAGGCGGGACAGCCCCAGCATTTT
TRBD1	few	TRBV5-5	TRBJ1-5	CASSLWYQGDQPQHF	TGTGCCAGCAGCTTGTGGTACCAGGGGGATCAGCCCCAGCATTTT
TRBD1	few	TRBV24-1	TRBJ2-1	CATSDPGQGALGGNEQFF	TGTGCCACCAGTGACCCTGGACAGGGGGCTCTCGGGGGCAATGAGCAGTTCTTC
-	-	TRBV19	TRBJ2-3	CASSILRGDTDTQYF	TGTGCCAGTAGTATACTGCGGGGTGACACAGATACGCAGTATTTT
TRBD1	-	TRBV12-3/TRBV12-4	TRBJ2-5	CASSPWTGQETQYF	TGTGCCAGCAGTCCCTGGACAGGGCAAGAGACCCAGTACTTC
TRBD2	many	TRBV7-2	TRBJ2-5	CASSSTSGAQETQYF	TGTGCCAGCAGCTCGACTAGCGGGGCCCAAGAGACCCAGTACTTC
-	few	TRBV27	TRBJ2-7	CATRRGTGYEQYF	TGTGCCACCCGACGGGGCACCGGATACGAGCAGTACTTC
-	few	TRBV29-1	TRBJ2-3	CSVDDRNGRDTQYF	TGCAGCGTTGATGATAGGAATGGGCGAGATACGCAGTATTTT
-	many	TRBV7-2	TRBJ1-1	CASSSQGTEAFF	TGTGCCAGCAGCTCCCAGGGCACTGAAGCTTTCTTT
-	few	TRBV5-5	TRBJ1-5	CASSDRTSNQPQHF	TGTGCCAGCAGCGACAGAACTAGCAATCAGCCCCAGCATTTT
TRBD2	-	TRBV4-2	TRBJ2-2	CASSHRTSGGAITGELFF	TGTGCCAGCAGCCATAGGACTAGCGGGGGGGCCATCACCGGGGAGCTGTTTTTT
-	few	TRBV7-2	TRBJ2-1	CASSLMSGEQFF	TGTGCCAGCAGCTTAATGTCAGGAGAGCAGTTCTTC
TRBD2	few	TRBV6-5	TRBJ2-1	CASSYSTPGGGNEQFF	TGTGCCAGCAGTTACTCGACGCCGGGGGGGGGCAATGAGCAGTTCTTC
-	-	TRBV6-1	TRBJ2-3	CASSEERGRTDTQYF	TGTGCCAGCAGTGAAGAACGGGGACGCACAGATACGCAGTATTTT
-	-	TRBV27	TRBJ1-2	CASSSGGGGWIDGYTF	TGTGCCAGCAGTTCCGGGGGCGGGGGGTGGATCGATGGCTACACCTTC
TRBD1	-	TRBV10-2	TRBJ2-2	CASTDRGPGELFF	TGCGCCAGCACGGACAGGGGGCCCGGGGAGCTGTTTTTT
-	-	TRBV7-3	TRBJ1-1	CASRFRDDLDTEAFF	TGTGCCAGCAGATTCAGGGACGATTTGGACACTGAAGCTTTCTTT
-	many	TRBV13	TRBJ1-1	CASSLAQGGTEAFF	TGTGCCAGCAGCTTAGCGCAGGGAGGCACTGAAGCTTTCTTT
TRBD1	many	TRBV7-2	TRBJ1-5	CASSWRDRPDQPQHF	TGTGCCAGCAGCTGGCGGGACAGGCCAGATCAGCCCCAGCATTTT
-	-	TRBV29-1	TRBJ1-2	CSVVPAAARGYTF	TGCAGCGTTGTTCCGGCGGCAGCCCGTGGCTACACCTTC
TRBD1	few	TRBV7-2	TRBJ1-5	CASSFGTGFDQPQHF	TGTGCCAGCAGCTTCGGGACAGGGTTCGATCAGCCCCAGCATTTT
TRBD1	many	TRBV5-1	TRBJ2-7	CASSSGTGGLYEQYF	TGCGCCAGCAGTTCCGGGACAGGGGGCTTGTACGAGCAGTACTTC
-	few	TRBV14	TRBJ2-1	CASSQAVGEQFF	TGTGCCAGCAGCCAGGCCGTTGGGGAGCAGTTCTTC
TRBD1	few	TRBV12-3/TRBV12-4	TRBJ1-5	CASSQGGEQPQHF	TGTGCCAGCAGTCAGGGGGGGGAGCAGCCCCAGCATTTT